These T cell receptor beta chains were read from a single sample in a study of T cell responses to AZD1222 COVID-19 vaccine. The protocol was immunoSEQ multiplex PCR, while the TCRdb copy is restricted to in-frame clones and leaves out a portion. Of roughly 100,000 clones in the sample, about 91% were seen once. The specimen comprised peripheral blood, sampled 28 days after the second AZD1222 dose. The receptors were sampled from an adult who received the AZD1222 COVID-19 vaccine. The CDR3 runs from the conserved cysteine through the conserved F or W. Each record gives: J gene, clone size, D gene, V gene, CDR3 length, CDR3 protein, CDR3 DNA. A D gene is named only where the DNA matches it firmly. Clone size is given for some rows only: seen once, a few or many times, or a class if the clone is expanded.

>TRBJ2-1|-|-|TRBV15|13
CATTWAVDNEQFF
TGTGCCACAACGTGGGCCGTCGACAATGAGCAGTTCTTC
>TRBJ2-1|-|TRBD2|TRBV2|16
CASSDTSGLTYNEQFF
TGTGCCAGCAGTGACACTAGCGGGCTCACCTACAATGAGCAGTTCTTC
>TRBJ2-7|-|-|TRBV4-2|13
CASSHDSSYEQYF
TGTGCCAGCAGCCACGACTCGTCCTACGAGCAGTACTTC
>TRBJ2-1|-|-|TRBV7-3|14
CASSSLPGPTGQFF
TGTGCCAGCAGCTCTTTACCAGGCCCCACGGGGCAGTTCTTC
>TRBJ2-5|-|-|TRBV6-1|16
CASSEASGLIQETQYF
TGTGCCAGCAGTGAAGCGAGCGGCCTGATACAAGAGACCCAGTACTTC
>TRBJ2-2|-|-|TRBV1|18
CTSSPRTSGSANTGELFF
TGCACCAGCAGCCCCCGGACTAGCGGGAGCGCGAACACCGGGGAGCTGTTTTTT
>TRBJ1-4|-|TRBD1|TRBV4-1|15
CASSQVTGAGEKLFF
TGCGCCAGCAGCCAAGTAACAGGGGCGGGAGAAAAACTGTTTTTT
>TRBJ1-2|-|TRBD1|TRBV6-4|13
CASSDSTGGGYTF
TGTGCCAGCAGTGACTCGACAGGGGGCGGCTACACCTTC
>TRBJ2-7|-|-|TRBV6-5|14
CASSYSPREYEQYF
TGTGCCAGCAGTTACTCGCCCAGGGAATACGAGCAGTACTTC
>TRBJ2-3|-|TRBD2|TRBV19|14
CASSYGRPTDTQYF
TGTGCCAGTAGTTACGGGAGGCCCACAGATACGCAGTATTTT
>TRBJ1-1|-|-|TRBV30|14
CAWRTGQGDTEAFF
TGTGCCTGGAGGACGGGCCAGGGAGACACTGAAGCTTTCTTT
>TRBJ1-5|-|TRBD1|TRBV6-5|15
CASIARGLEGQPQHF
TGTGCCAGCATAGCGAGGGGGCTAGAGGGTCAGCCCCAGCATTTT
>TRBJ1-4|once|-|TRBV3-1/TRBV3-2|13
CASSLGRQGKLFF
TGTGCCAGCAGCCTTGGGCGGCAGGGAAAACTGTTTTTT
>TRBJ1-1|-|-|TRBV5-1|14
CASSLRSSNTEAFF
TGCGCCAGCAGCTTGCGTAGTTCGAACACTGAAGCTTTCTTT
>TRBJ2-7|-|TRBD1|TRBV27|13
CASSYLGQNEQYF
TGTGCCAGCAGTTACCTGGGACAGAACGAGCAGTACTTC
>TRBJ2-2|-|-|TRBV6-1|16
CASSEGRLYGPGELFF
TGTGCCAGCAGTGAAGGAAGGCTATACGGTCCCGGGGAGCTGTTTTTT
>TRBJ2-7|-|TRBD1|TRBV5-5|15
CASSSGQVGAYEQYF
TGTGCCAGCAGCTCCGGACAGGTTGGGGCCTACGAGCAGTACTTC
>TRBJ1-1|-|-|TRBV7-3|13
CASSLTGYTEAFF
TGTGCCAGCAGCTTAACCGGGTACACTGAAGCTTTCTTT
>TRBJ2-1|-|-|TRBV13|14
CASSLVSRHNEQFF
TGTGCCAGCAGCTTAGTATCCAGACACAATGAGCAGTTCTTC
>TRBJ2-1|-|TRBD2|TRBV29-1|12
CSITSGSGEQFF
TGCAGCATTACTAGCGGGAGTGGTGAGCAGTTCTTC
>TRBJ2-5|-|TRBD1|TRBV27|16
CASSQPGAGQGKTQYF
TGTGCCAGCAGTCAGCCGGGGGCGGGACAGGGGAAGACCCAGTACTTC
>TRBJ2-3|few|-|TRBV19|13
CASRKGPPDTQYF
TGTGCCAGTAGGAAGGGCCCGCCAGATACGCAGTATTTT